Listed here are 15 T cell receptor beta chains from one sample, sequenced in a study of blood T cell repertoires in COVID-19. The protocol was immunoSEQ multiplex PCR, while the TCRdb copy is restricted to in-frame clones and leaves out a portion. The data hold 250,000 to 300,000 clones, with approximately 86% observed a single time. Material: peripheral blood. The receptors shown here come from a woman aged 45-59 years who had recovered from COVID-19.

The genes are TRBV19 and TRBJ1-6; D not resolved. Germline V lookup: CDR1 LNHDA, CDR2 SQIVND (reference sequence). The CDR3 runs 15 residues. V gave up 3 bases and J gave up 0 bases, with 6 bases separating them. As DNA, the CDR3 is TGTGCCAGTAGTATTCGGAGCTCCTATAATTCACCCCTCCACTTT. The encoded protein is CASSIRSSYNSPLHF. Full variable domain (remainder filled in from reference TRBV19 and TRBJ1-6): DGGITQSPKYLFRKEGQNVTLSCEQNLNHDAMYWYRQDPGQGLRLIYYSQIVNDFQKGDIAEGYSVSREKKESFPLTVTSAQKNPTAFYLCASSIRSSYNSPLHFGNGTRLTVT.

The V gene is TRBV3-1 (or the pseudogene TRBV3-2), the J gene TRBJ1-2; D ambiguous. Trimming cost V 1 base and J 3 bases, with 15 bases left between them. Germline-derived CDR1 and CDR2 are LGHDT and YNNKEL (reference sequence). The CDR3 length is 16 residues. The CDR3 sequence: CASSQGNTPGHYGYTF. CDR3 nucleotides: TGTGCCAGCAGCCAAGGTAACACCCCTGGGCACTATGGCTACACCTTC.

The chain couples TRBV15 to TRBJ2-2; a possible D gene is TRBD1 (5 bases). Germline-derived CDR1 and CDR2 are LNHNV and YYDKDF (reference sequence). Trimming removed 0 bases from V and 2 bases from J, with 10 bases in between. This CDR3 is built from 16 residues. The CDR3: CATSRDLGANTGELFF. CDR3 DNA: TGTGCCACCAGCAGAGATTTAGGGGCTAACACCGGGGAGCTGTTTTTT.

This chain's CDR3 is CASSGSSNYGYTF. In DNA form, the CDR3 reads TGTGCCAGCTCAGGCTCCTCCAACTATGGCTACACCTTC. This chain uses TRBV18 with TRBJ1-2; D remains unclear. CDR1 and CDR2 from the germline V gene are KGHSH and LQKENI. Trimming left V 5 bases short and J 2 bases short, with 9 bases between. This CDR3 is built from 13 residues.

The rearrangement joins TRBV5-4 to TRBJ1-1; 9 positions agree with TRBD1. Germline V gene sequence: CDR1 SGHNT, CDR2 YYREEE (reference sequence). There are 13 residues in the CDR3. Trimming took 4 bases from V and 6 from J; bases not matched to a gene: 4. The chain's CDR3 is CASSRDRVPEAFF. The DNA of the CDR3 is TGTGCCAGCAGCCGGGACAGGGTCCCTGAAGCTTTCTTT.

This chain links TRBV19 with TRBJ2-3; weak D call: TRBD2 (6 bases). CDR3 length: 16 residues. Germline V gene lookup returns CDR1 LNHDA and CDR2 SQIVND (reference sequence). V lost 5 bases, J lost 1 base, and 16 bases lay in between. The CDR3 DNA sequence: TGTGCCAGTAGTTTTCTAGCGCCCCTTGGCACAGATACGCAGTATTTT. Translated, it gives CASSFLAPLGTDTQYF.

This chain joins TRBV5-1 and TRBJ1-5, with 10 bases aligning to TRBD1. CDR1 and CDR2 from the germline V gene are SGHRS and YFSETQ. The CDR3 is 15 residues long. The junction had 3 bases not matched to a gene; V was cut back by 0 bases and J by 6 bases. CDR3 coding DNA: TGCGCCAGCAGCTTGGGACAGGGGGCAGGTCAGCCCCAGCATTTT. Protein sequence: CASSLGQGAGQPQHF.

The J gene is TRBJ1-1, the V gene TRBV6-6; 10 nucleotides agree with TRBD1. The CDR3 runs to 13 residues. Germline-derived CDR1 and CDR2 are MNHNY and SVGAGI (reference sequence). V was clipped by 9 bases and J by 9 bases; unmatched bases: 10. The CDR3 bases are TGTGCCAGTTCAAGGGACAGGGGAACAAAAGCTTTCTTT. This translates into CASSRDRGTKAFF.

This clone was observed a few times. The chain combines TRBV15 with TRBJ1-3, with a weak D call TRBD1 (6 bases). The CDR3 is made up of 18 amino acids. Germline values: CDR1 LNHNV, CDR2 YYDKDF (reference sequence). Trimming stripped 0 bases from V and 3 bases from J, with 18 bases between. CDR3 in DNA: TGTGCCACCAGCAGAGATCTTTTTTCAGGGGCGGATGGAAACACCATATATTTT. Its protein is CATSRDLFSGADGNTIYF. The full variable domain, its missing parts supplied by reference TRBV15 and TRBJ1-3, is DAMVIQNPRYQVTQFGKPVTLSCSQTLNHNVMYWYQQKSSQAPKLLFHYYDKDFNNEADTPDNFQSRRPNTSFCFLDIRSPGLGDTAMYLCATSRDLFSGADGNTIYFGEGSWLTVV.

This clone was detected only a few times. The rearrangement links TRBV28 to TRBJ2-1; 11 positions match TRBD2. V lost 7 bases, J lost 2 bases, and 7 bases stayed unmatched. The CDR3 has 16 residues. Germline lookup yields CDR1 MDHEN and CDR2 SYDVKM. For the CDR3, the DNA is TGTGCCAGCAACGCGTGGACTAGCGGGCCCTACAATGAGCAGTTCTTC. This sequence encodes CASNAWTSGPYNEQFF.

This clone was picked up a small number of times. The rearrangement uses TRBV12-3 or TRBV12-4 and TRBJ2-1; D may be TRBD2 (5 bases). Deletions cut 1 base from V and 8 bases from J, with 9 bases between. The CDR3 totals 13 residues. The CDR3 is CASSLEEEDEQFF. CDR3 in DNA: TGTGCCAGCAGTTTAGAGGAGGAGGATGAGCAGTTCTTC.

This chain uses TRBV19 with TRBJ2-5; TRBD1 matches at 9 bases. This CDR3 has 16 residues. The trim removed 3 bases at V and 1 base at J, leaving 6 bases unmatched. Germline loops: CDR1 LNHDA, CDR2 SQIVND (reference sequence). CDR3 sequence reads: CASSMGTGNFQETQYF. The CDR3 DNA reads as TGTGCCAGTAGTATGGGGACAGGGAATTTCCAAGAGACCCAGTACTTC. The full variable domain, with the rest looked up from reference TRBV19 and TRBJ2-5, is DGGITQSPKYLFRKEGQNVTLSCEQNLNHDAMYWYRQDPGQGLRLIYYSQIVNDFQKGDIAEGYSVSREKKESFPLTVTSAQKNPTAFYLCASSMGTGNFQETQYFGPGTRLLVL.

The J gene is TRBJ1-1, the V gene TRBV7-3; no reliable D call. The CDR3 totals 13 residues. The ends were cut back, 2 bases at V and 1 base at J, with 5 bases in the middle. Germline values: CDR1 SGHTA, CDR2 FQGTGA. For the CDR3, the DNA is TGTGCCAGCAGCTTAGCAGAGAACACTGAAGCTTTCTTT. The encoded protein is CASSLAENTEAFF.

This CDR3 is CASSPHPGEQYF. The CDR3 region has the DNA TGTGCCAGCAGTCCCCATCCGGGTGAGCAGTACTTC. V is TRBV6-6 and J is TRBJ2-7; D is unresolved. V lost 5 bases and J lost 7, with 12 bases in between. The CDR3 has 12 residues. Germline CDR1 MNHNY, CDR2 SVGAGI (reference sequence).

The J gene is TRBJ1-6, the V gene TRBV4-1; possibly TRBD1 for D (5 bases). Germline V gene data show CDR1 as MGHRA and CDR2 as YSYEKL. The V end was cut by 1 base, the J end by 0 bases, with 13 bases between. This CDR3 is 18 amino acids long. CDR3 region: CASSQAKGLSSYNSPLHF. CDR3 coding DNA: TGCGCCAGCAGCCAAGCTAAGGGGCTAAGCTCCTATAATTCACCCCTCCACTTT.